A selection of T cell receptor beta chains follows, all from one sample in a study of control samples from healthy donors and cancer patients. Using immunoSEQ multiplex PCR, the repertoire was profiled, and TCRdb retains in-frame clones only, with some absent. The sample lists over 75,000 clones, 85% occurring once. Sequencing used blood. The receptors stem from a man under 40 in good health. CDR3s include the opening cysteine and the closing phenylalanine or tryptophan. A D gene is named only where the DNA matches it firmly. A row's size may be missing; if present it is once, few, many or a size class.

d_gene,j_gene,v_gene,abundance,CDR3aa,CDR3nt
.,TRBJ1-4,TRBV9,.,CASGNRVGEKLFF,TGTGCCAGCGGGAACAGGGTAGGCGAAAAACTGTTTTTT
.,TRBJ2-7,TRBV2,.,CASSEEPTYEQYF,TGTGCCAGCAGTGAAGAACCCACCTACGAGCAGTACTTC
.,TRBJ1-2,TRBV2,.,CASSEAEINYGYTF,TGTGCCAGCAGTGAAGCGGAAATTAACTATGGCTACACCTTC
.,TRBJ1-2,TRBV11-2,.,CASRNRERGYGYTF,TGTGCCAGCAGAAACAGGGAGAGGGGCTATGGCTACACCTTC
.,TRBJ1-1,TRBV19,few,CASSFVVNTEAFF,TGTGCCAGTAGTTTCGTGGTGAACACTGAAGCTTTCTTT
.,TRBJ1-1,TRBV10-3,.,CATEDGSIGAEAFF,TGTGCCACCGAGGACGGGAGTATAGGCGCTGAAGCTTTCTTT
TRBD1,TRBJ1-5,TRBV5-6,.,CASSLFGTASNQPQHF,TGTGCCAGCAGCCTGTTTGGGACAGCGAGCAATCAGCCCCAGCATTTT
.,TRBJ2-7,TRBV10-3,.,CAISPSKYEQYF,TGTGCCATCAGTCCAAGCAAGTACGAGCAGTACTTC
TRBD1,TRBJ2-7,TRBV6-4,.,CASSDSYAGTGFYEQYF,TGTGCCAGCAGTGACTCGTACGCCGGGACAGGATTCTACGAGCAGTACTTC
.,TRBJ2-2,TRBV12-3/TRBV12-4,.,CASSHTGELFF,TGTGCCAGCAGTCACACCGGGGAGCTGTTTTTT
.,TRBJ1-5,TRBV6-6,.,CASSYGGLSNQPQHF,TGTGCCAGCAGTTACGGGGGTTTGAGCAATCAGCCCCAGCATTTT
.,TRBJ1-1,TRBV9,.,CASSVGPGNTEAFF,TGTGCCAGCAGCGTTGGACCAGGGAACACTGAAGCTTTCTTT
TRBD1,TRBJ2-7,TRBV19,.,CASSMGQGREYEQYF,TGTGCCAGTAGTATGGGACAGGGTAGAGAGTACGAGCAGTACTTC
TRBD2,TRBJ2-7,TRBV6-5,.,CASRSSTSGGYEQYF,TGTGCCAGCAGATCGTCGACTAGCGGGGGATACGAGCAGTACTTC
.,TRBJ1-3,TRBV3-1/TRBV3-2,.,CASSQVALSGNTIYF,TGTGCCAGCAGCCAAGTGGCGCTCTCTGGAAACACCATATATTTT
.,TRBJ1-2,TRBV19,.,CASSGTEGYGYTF,TGTGCCAGTTCCGGGACGGAGGGCTATGGCTACACCTTC